Sequencing of this T cell receptor beta chain was carried out in a study of T cell repertoires in cytomegalovirus infection. V was clipped by 5 bases and J by 0 bases; unmatched bases: 5. The CDR3 length is 16 residues. TCRdb reprocessed the reads with MiXCR, giving one entry per CDR3 protein. The profile covers approximately 730,000 distinct CDR3 sequences, with around a third appearing a single time and 15% to 20% taken by the ten largest. In this sample, this clonotype turned up many times. The target antigen is unknown. This TCR came from a human donor in good health (CMV status not recorded). Some clones in this sample may be carry-over from other donors' samples. The genes are TRBV12-3 or TRBV12-4 and TRBJ1-4; 8 nucleotides agree with TRBD1. The sample was cultured PBMCs, taken from culture after CMV antigen stimulation. CDR3 DNA: TGTGCCAGCAGTACTGGGACAGGATCAACTAATGAAAAACTGTTTTTT. Amino acid sequence: CASSTGTGSTNEKLFF.